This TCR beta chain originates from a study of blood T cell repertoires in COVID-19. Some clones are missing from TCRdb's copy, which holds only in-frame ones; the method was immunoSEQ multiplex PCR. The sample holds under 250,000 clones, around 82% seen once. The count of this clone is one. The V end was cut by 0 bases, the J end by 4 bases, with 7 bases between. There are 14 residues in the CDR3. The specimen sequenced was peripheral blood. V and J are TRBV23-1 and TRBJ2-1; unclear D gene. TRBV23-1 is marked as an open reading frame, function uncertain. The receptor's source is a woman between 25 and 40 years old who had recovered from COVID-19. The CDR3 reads CASSQSPLYNEQFF. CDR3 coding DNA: TGCGCCAGCAGTCAATCTCCCCTATACAATGAGCAGTTCTTC.